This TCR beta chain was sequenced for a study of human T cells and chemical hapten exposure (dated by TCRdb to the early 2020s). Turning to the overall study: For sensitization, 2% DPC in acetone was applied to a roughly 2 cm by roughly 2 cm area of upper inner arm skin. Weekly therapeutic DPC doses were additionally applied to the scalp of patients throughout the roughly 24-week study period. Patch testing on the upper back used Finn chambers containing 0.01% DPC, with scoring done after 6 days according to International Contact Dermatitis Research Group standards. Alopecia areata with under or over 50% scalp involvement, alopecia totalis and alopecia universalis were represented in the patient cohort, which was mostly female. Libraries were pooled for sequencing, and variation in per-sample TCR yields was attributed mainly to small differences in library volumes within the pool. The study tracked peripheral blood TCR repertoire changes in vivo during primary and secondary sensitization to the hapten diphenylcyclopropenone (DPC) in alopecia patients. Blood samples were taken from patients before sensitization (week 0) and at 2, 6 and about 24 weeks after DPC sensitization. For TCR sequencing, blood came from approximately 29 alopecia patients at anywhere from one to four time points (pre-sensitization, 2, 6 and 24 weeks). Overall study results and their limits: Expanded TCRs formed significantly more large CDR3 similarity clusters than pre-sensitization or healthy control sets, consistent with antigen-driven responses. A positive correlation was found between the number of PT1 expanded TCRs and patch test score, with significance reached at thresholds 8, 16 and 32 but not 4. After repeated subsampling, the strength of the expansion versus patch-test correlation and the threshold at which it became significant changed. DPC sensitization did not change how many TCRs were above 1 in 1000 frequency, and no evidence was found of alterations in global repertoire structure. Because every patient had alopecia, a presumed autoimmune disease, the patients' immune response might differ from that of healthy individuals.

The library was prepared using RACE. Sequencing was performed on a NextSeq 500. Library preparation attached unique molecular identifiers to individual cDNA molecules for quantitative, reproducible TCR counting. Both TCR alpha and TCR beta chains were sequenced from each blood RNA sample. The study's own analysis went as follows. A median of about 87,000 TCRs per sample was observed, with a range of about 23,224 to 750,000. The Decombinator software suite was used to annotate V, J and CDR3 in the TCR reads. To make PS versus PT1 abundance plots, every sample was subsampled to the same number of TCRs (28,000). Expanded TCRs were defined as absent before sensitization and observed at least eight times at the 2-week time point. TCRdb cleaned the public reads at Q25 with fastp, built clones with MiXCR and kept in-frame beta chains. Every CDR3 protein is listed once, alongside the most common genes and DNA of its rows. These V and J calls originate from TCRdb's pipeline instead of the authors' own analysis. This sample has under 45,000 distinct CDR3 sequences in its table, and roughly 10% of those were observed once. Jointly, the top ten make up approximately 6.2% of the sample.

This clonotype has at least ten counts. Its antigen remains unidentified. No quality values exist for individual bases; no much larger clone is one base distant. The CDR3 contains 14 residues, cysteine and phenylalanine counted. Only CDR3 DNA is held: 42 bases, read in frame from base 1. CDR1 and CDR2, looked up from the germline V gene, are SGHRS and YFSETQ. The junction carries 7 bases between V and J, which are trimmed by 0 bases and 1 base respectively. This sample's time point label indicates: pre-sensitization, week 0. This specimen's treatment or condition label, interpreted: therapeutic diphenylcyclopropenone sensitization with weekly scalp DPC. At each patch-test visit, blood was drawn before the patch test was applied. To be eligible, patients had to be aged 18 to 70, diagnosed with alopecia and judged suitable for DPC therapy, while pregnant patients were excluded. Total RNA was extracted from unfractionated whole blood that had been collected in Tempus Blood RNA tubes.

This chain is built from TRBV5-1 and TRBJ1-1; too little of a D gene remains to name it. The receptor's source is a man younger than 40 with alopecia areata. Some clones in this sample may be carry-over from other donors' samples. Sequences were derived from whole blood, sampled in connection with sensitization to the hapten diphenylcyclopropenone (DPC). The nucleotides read TGCGCCAGCAGCTTGGTCCCGGAGAACACTGAAGCTTTCTTT. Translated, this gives CASSLVPENTEAFF.